The clone carrying this TCR beta chain showed up just once. This sample was included in a study of shared T cell receptors in the human thymus. Using immunoSEQ multiplex PCR, the repertoire was profiled, and TCRdb retains in-frame clones only, with some absent. The top ten clones hold approximately 0.0097% of a sample with hundreds of thousands of clones, about 90% of them seen once. The CDR3 is 15 residues long. V gave up 4 bases and J gave up 4 bases; unmatched junction bases: 8. Germline V gene sequence: CDR1 MDHEN, CDR2 SYDVKM. These data are also associated with another study on human thymus T cells. That report notes: The study used thymus tissue resected during corrective heart surgery.

V and J are TRBV28 and TRBJ2-7, with TRBD1 matching over 9 bases. Sequences were obtained from thymocytes. The TCR sequence derives from a boy under three years old with a congenital heart defect. CDR3 sequence reads: CASSWTGAGVYEQYF. The CDR3 region has the DNA TGTGCCAGCAGTTGGACAGGGGCGGGGGTATACGAGCAGTACTTC.